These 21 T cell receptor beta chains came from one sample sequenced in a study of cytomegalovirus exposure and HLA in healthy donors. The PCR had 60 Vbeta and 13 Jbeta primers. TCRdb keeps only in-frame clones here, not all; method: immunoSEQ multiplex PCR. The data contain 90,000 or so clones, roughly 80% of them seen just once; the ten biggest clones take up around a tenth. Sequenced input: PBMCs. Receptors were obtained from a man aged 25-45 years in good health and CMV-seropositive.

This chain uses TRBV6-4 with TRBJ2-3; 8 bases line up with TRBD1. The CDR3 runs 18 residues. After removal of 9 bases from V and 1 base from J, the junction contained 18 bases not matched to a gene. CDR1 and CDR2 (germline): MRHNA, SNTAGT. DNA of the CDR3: TGTGCCAGGATGAACTGCCAACGGACAGGGCGGTGCACAGATACGCAGTATTTT. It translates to CARMNCQRTGRCTDTQYF.

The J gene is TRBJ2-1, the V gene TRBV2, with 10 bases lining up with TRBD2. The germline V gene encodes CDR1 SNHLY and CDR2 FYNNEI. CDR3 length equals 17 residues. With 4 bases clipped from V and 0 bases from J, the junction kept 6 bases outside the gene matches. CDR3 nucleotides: TGTGCCAGCAGTGTATCTAGCGGGGGTAGCTCCTACAATGAGCAGTTCTTC. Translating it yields CASSVSSGGSSYNEQFF.

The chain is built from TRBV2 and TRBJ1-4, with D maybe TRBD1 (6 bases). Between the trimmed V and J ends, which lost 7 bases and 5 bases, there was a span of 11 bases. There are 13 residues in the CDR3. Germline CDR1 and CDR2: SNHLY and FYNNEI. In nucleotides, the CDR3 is TGTGCCAGCATGGGACACACCAATGAAAAACTGTTTTTT. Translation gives CASMGHTNEKLFF.

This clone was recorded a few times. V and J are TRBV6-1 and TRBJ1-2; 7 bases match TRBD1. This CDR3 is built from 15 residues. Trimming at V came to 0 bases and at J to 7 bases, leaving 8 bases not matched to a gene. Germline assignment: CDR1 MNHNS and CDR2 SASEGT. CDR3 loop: CASSEAPDRATGYTF. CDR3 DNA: TGTGCCAGCAGTGAAGCACCAGACAGGGCGACTGGCTACACCTTC.

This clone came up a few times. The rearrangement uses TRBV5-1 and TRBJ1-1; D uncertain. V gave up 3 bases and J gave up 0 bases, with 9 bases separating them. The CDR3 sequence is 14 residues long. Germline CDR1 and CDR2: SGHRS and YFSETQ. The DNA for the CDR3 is TGCGCCAGCAGCTCCACAGATATGAACACTGAAGCTTTCTTT. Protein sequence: CASSSTDMNTEAFF. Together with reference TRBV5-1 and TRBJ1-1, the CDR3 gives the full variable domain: KAGVTQTPRYLIKTRGQQVTLSCSPISGHRSVSWYQQTPGQGLQFLFEYFSETQRNKGNFPGRFSGRQFSNSRSEMNVSTLELGDSALYLCASSSTDMNTEAFFGQGTRLTVV.

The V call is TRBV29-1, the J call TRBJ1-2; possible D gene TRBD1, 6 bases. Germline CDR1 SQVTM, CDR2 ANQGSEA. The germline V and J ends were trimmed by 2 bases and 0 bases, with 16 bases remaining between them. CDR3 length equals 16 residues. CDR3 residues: CSVEMGGARANYGYTF. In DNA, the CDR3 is TGCAGCGTTGAAATGGGGGGGGCGCGAGCTAACTATGGCTACACCTTC.

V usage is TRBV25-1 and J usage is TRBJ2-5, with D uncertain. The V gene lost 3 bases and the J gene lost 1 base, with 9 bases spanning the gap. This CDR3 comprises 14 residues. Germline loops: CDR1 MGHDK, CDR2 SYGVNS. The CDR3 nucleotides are TGTGCCAGCAGTGAGTCTAGTGCCCAAGAGACCCAGTACTTC. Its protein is CASSESSAQETQYF.

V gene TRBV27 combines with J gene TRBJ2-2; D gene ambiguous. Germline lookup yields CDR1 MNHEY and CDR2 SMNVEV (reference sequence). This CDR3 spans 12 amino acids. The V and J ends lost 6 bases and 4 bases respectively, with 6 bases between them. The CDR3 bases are TGTGCCAGCAGAAGGAGCACCGGGGAGCTGTTTTTT. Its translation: CASRRSTGELFF.

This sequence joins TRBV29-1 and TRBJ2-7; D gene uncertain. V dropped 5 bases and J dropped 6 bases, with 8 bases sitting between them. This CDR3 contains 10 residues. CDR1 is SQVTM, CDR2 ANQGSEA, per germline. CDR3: CSVSHGEQYF. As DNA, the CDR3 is TGCAGCGTTTCCCACGGCGAGCAGTACTTC.

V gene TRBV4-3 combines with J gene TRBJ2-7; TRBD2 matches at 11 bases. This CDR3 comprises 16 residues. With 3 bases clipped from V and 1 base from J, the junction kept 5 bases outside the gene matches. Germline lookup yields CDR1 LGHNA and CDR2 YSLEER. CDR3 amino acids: CASSQIAGGVSYEQYF. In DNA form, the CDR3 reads TGCGCCAGCAGCCAGATAGCGGGGGGGGTATCCTACGAGCAGTACTTC.

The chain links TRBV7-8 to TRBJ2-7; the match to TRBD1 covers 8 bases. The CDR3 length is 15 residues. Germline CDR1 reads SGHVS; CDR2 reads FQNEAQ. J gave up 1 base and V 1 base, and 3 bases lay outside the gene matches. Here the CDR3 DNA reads TGTGCCAGCAGCTTAGGATACAGGGGGTCCTACGAGCAGTACTTC. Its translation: CASSLGYRGSYEQYF.

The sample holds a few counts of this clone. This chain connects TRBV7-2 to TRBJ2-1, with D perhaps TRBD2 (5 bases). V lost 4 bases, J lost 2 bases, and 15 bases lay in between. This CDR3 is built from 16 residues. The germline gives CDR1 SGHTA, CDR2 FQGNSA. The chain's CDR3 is CASSSHGGQAYNEQFF. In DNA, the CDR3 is TGTGCCAGCAGCTCCCACGGAGGCCAGGCCTACAATGAGCAGTTCTTC.

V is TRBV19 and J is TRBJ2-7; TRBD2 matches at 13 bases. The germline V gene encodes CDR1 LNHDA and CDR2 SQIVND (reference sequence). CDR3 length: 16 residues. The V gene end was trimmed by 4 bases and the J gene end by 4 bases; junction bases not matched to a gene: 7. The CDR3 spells CASSNRTSGGGYEQYF. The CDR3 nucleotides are TGTGCCAGTAGTAACAGGACTAGCGGGGGAGGATACGAGCAGTACTTC.

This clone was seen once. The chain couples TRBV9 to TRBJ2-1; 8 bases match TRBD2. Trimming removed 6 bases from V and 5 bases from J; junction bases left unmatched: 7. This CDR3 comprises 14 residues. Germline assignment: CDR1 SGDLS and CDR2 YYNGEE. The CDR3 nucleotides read TGTGCCAGCAACGCCCCGGGGGGGCACAATGAGCAGTTCTTC. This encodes CASNAPGGHNEQFF.

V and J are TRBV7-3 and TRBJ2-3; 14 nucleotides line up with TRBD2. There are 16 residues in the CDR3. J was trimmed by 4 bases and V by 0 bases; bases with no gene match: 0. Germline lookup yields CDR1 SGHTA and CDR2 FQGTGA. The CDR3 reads CASSLTGLAGADTQYF. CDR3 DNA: TGTGCCAGCAGCTTAACGGGACTAGCGGGGGCAGATACGCAGTATTTT.

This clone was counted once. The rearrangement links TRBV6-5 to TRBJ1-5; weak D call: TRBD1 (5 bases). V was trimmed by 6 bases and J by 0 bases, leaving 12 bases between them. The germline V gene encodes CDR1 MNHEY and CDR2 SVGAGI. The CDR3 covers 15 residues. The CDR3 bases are TGTGCCAGCAGGTTAGACAGTTATAGCAATCAGCCCCAGCATTTT. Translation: CASRLDSYSNQPQHF.

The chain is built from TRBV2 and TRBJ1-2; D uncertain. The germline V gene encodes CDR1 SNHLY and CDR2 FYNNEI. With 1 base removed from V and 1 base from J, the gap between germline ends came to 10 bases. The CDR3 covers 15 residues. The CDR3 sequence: CASSEGPPSNYGYTF. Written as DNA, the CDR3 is TGTGCCAGCAGTGAAGGCCCCCCCAGTAACTATGGCTACACCTTC.

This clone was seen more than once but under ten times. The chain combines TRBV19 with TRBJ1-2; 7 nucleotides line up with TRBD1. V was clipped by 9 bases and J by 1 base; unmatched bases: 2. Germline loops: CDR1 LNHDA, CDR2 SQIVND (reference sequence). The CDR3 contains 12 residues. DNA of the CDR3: TGTGCCAGACAGGGGTTTAACTATGGCTACACCTTC. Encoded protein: CARQGFNYGYTF.

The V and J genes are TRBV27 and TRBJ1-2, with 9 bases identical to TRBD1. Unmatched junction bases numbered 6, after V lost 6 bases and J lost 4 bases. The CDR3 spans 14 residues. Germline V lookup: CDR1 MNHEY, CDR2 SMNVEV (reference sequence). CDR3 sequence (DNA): TGTGCCAGCAGCGCGGGACAGGGAGGCTATGGCTACACCTTC. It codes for CASSAGQGGYGYTF.

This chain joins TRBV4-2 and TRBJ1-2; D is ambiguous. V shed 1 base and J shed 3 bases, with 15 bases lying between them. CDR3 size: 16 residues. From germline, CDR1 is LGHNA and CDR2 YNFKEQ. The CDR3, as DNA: TGTGCCAGCAGCCAAGCACCAGGCTTAACAGACTATGGCTACACCTTC. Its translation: CASSQAPGLTDYGYTF.

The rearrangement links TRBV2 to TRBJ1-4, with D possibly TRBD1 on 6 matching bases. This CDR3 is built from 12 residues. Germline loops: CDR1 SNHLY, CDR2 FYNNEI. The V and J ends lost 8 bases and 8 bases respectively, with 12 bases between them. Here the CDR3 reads CASGTQGEKLFF. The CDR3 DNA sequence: TGTGCCAGCGGGACCCAGGGGGAAAAACTGTTTTTT.